This T cell receptor beta chain was sequenced in a study of T cells after yellow fever vaccination. Study summary: For low cell numbers, libraries were made with SMART-Seq v4 Ultra Low Input. Regarding the study as a whole: CD4 and CD8 compartments shared a small share of clonotypes, likely from convergent recombination.

TCRdb reprocessed the 5' RACE reads via MiXCR and lists one record per CDR3 protein. The sample lists some 320,000 distinct CDR3 sequences, around 4.3% occurring once. This clonotype was counted many times. Its antigen is unknown. Here the sequenced sample was PBMCs, taken 15 days after the yellow fever booster vaccination. The sequence derives from a man between 18 and 35 years old who received the YFV17D yellow fever vaccine.

As DNA, the CDR3 is TGCGCCAGCAGCCGAGCCCTTCCGGCCGGCACCGGGGAGCTGTTTTTT. Residues: CASSRALPAGTGELFF. The V gene is TRBV4-3, the J gene TRBJ2-2; no reliable D call. The germline gives CDR1 LGHNA, CDR2 YSLEER. This CDR3 contains 16 residues. Trimming left V 4 bases short and J 4 bases short, with 16 bases between.